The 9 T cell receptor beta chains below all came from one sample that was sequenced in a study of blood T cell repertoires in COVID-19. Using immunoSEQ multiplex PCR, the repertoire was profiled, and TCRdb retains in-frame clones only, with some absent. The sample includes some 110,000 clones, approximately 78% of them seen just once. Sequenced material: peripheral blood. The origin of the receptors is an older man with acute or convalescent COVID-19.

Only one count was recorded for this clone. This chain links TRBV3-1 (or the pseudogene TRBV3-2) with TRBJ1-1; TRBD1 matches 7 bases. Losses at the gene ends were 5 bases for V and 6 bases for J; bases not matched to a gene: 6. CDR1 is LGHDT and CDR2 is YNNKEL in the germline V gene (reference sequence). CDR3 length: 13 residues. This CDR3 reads CASSGTRGSEAFF. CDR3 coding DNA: TGTGCCAGCAGCGGAACCAGGGGGTCTGAAGCTTTCTTT.

CDR3 region: CAITAGYGEKLFF. CDR3 nucleotide sequence: TGTGCCATAACGGCAGGGTACGGTGAAAAACTGTTTTTT. The genes are TRBV12-3 or TRBV12-4 and TRBJ1-4, with D perhaps TRBD1 (5 bases). V lost 10 bases to trimming and J lost 7 bases, with 16 bases between them. The CDR3 extends over 13 amino acids.

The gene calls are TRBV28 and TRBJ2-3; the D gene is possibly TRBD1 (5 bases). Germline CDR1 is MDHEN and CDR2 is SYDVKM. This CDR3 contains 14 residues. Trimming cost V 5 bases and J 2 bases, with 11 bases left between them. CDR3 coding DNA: TGTGCCAGCAGTAGACAGAGCTACACAGATACGCAGTATTTT. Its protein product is CASSRQSYTDTQYF.

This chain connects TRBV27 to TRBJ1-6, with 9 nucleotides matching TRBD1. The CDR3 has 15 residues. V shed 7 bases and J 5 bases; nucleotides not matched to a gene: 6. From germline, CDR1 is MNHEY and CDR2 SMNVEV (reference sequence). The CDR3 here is CASTLQGANNSPLHF. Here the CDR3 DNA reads TGTGCCAGCACCTTACAGGGGGCGAATAATTCACCCCTCCACTTT.

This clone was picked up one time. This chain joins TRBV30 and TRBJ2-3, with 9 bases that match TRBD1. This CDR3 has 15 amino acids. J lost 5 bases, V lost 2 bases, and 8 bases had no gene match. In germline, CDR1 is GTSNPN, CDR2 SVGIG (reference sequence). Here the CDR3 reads CAWSTGDRAGDTQYF. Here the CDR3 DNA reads TGTGCCTGGAGTACGGGGGACAGGGCCGGAGATACGCAGTATTTT.

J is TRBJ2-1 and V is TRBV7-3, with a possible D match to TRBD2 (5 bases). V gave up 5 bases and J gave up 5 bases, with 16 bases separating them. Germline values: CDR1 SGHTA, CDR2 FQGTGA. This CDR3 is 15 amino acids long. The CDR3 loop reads CASSPDISGHNEQFF. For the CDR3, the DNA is TGTGCCAGCAGCCCAGACATAAGCGGCCACAATGAGCAGTTCTTC.

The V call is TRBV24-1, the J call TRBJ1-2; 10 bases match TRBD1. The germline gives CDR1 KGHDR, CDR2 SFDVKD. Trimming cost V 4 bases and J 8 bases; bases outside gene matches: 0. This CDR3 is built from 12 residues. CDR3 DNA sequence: TGTGCCACCAGTGAGGGACAGGGGGGCTACACCTTC. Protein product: CATSEGQGGYTF.

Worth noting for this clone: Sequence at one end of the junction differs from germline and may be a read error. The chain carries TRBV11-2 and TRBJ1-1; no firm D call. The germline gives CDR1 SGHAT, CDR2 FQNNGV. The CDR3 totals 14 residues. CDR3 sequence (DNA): TGTGCCAGCACCTTAGAAGACCGGAGAACTGAAGCTTTCTTT. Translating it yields CASTLEDRRTEAFF.

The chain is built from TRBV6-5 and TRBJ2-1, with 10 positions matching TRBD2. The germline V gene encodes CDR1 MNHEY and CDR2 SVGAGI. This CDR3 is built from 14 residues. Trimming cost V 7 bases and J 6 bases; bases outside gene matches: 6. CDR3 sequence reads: CASIGSGRINEQFF. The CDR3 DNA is TGTGCCAGCATTGGTAGCGGGAGGATCAATGAGCAGTTCTTC.